Included here is one T cell receptor beta chain sequence, with context. The data stem from a study of blood T cell repertoires in COVID-19. Whole-study context: Sources were T cells, B-cell-depleted T cells, or PBMCs; the material itself was cDNA or gDNA.

The authors' processing: Estimates of nucleated cell counts were drawn from the amplification of reference gene primers. Assay used: immunoSEQ multiplex PCR; TCRdb lists only in-frame clones, some missing. Clone size and the V and J calls come from that table; the DNA yielded D and trimming. The sample gives fewer than 400,000 clones, less than 85% of which show up once; roughly 3.6% is in the top ten. Germline trimming cut 6 bases from V and 9 bases from J; bases unmatched to any gene: 14. The length of the CDR3 is 15 residues. Germline V CDR1 and CDR2: MDHEN, SYDVKM. Sequencing was done on a sample of peripheral blood. The genes are TRBV28 and TRBJ2-1; 7 bases align to TRBD2. The sequence derives from a woman under 30 with acute or convalescent COVID-19. The CDR3 sequence: CASSRIRLAVTEQFF. CDR3 bases: TGTGCCAGCAGCCGAATACGGCTAGCGGTTACTGAGCAGTTCTTC.